These 26 T cell receptor beta chains originate from one sample sequenced in a study of blood T cells in healthy people across ages. Primers used in a second PCR of about 7 to 12 cycles were a sample-barcoded 5' primer and a J-beta primer mix. TCRdb called the 5' RACE reads again in MiXCR, with one record for every CDR3 protein. The data contain 550,000 to 800,000 distinct CDR3 sequences, 21% of them singletons. Input material: blood. All receptors come from a man between 65 and 85 years old in good health.

V gene TRBV28 combines with J gene TRBJ2-1; 8 bases fit TRBD1. The V and J ends lost 6 bases and 4 bases, in that order; junction bases with no gene match: 5. CDR3 length: 14 residues. The germline V gene encodes CDR1 MDHEN and CDR2 SYDVKM. CDR3 nucleotide sequence: TGTGCCAGCAGGAAGGGACAGGCTTACAATGAGCAGTTCTTC. This sequence encodes CASRKGQAYNEQFF.

The chain carries TRBV6-1 and TRBJ2-1; 8 bases match TRBD2. The germline V gene has CDR1 MNHNS and CDR2 SASEGT. CDR3 length: 16 amino acids. Trimming took 7 bases from V and 7 from J; bases not matched to a gene: 15. The CDR3 DNA reads TGTGCCAGCACCCAAAGAGTTAGCGGGATTAGGAATGAGCAGTTCTTC. Translation: CASTQRVSGIRNEQFF.

This clonotype has a handful of counts. The chain couples TRBV12-3 or TRBV12-4 to TRBJ2-3; no definite D call. V lost 7 bases to trimming and J lost 1 base, with 9 bases between them. The CDR3 sequence is 13 residues long. The CDR3 reads CASTRIGTDTQYF. The CDR3 nucleotides read TGTGCCAGCACCCGGATAGGCACAGATACGCAGTATTTT.

The chain has TRBV12-3 or TRBV12-4 and TRBJ1-5; D gene uncertain. V lost 6 bases and J lost 6, with 9 bases in between. The CDR3 has 12 residues. For the CDR3, the DNA is TGTGCCAGCAGCCCCCGGGTTCAGCCCCAGCATTTT. Amino acids: CASSPRVQPQHF.

The chain employs TRBV18 and TRBJ2-5; unclear D gene. The V gene's germline CDR1 is KGHSH and CDR2 LQKENI. Deletions cut 5 bases from V and 0 bases from J, with 7 bases between. The CDR3 length is 13 residues. In DNA form, the CDR3 reads TGTGCCAGCTCAGCCGCGTACCAAGAGACCCAGTACTTC. Encoded protein: CASSAAYQETQYF. Variable domain in full (rest from reference TRBV18 and TRBJ2-5): NAGVMQNPRHLVRRRGQEARLRCSPMKGHSHVYWYRQLPEEGLKFMVYLQKENIIDESGMPKERFSAEFPKEGPSILRIQQVVRGDSAAYFCASSAAYQETQYFGPGTRLLVL.

This clonotype was seen just once. This chain joins TRBV7-2 and TRBJ2-7, with TRBD1 matching over 9 bases. TRBJ2-5 explains the end of the DNA better; the J call may be wrong. This CDR3 spans 13 amino acids. Germline assignment: CDR1 SGHTA and CDR2 FQGNSA. The CDR3: CASCNRGPETQYF. The CDR3 nucleotides are TGTGCCAGCTGCAACAGGGGGCCGGAGACCCAGTACTTC.

V usage is TRBV28 and J usage is TRBJ2-5; D possibly corresponds to TRBD1 (7 bases). The J call may be faulty, since TRBJ2-7 better matches the DNA end. From germline, CDR1 is MDHEN and CDR2 SYDVKM. The CDR3 is made up of 14 amino acids. As DNA, the CDR3 is TGTGCCAGCAGTTACGGGCTCAGGGGGGTCGAGCAGTACTTC. It codes for CASSYGLRGVEQYF.

The rearrangement links TRBV20-1 to TRBJ2-7; TRBD2 matches at 8 bases. The CDR3 runs 14 residues. Losses at the gene ends were 5 bases for V and 2 bases for J; bases not matched to a gene: 8. Germline CDR1 and CDR2: DFQATT and SNEGSKA (reference sequence). The CDR3 region is CSAPIAGTAYEQYF. The CDR3 region has the DNA TGCAGTGCTCCCATAGCGGGAACCGCCTACGAGCAGTACTTC.

The chain has TRBV10-3 and TRBJ1-3; TRBD1 aligns across 7 bases. Unmatched junction bases numbered 14, after V lost 4 bases and J lost 8 bases. CDR3 length: 16 residues. The germline V gene has CDR1 ENHRY and CDR2 SYGVKD. This chain's CDR3 is CAISAGADRLRDTIYF. The CDR3 bases are TGTGCCATCAGTGCTGGTGCGGACAGGCTTCGCGACACCATATATTTT.

This clonotype was recorded a few times. CDR3 DNA sequence: TGTGCCAGCGGTCTAGCGGGAGTTCGCAATGAGCAGTTCTTC. This encodes CASGLAGVRNEQFF. The chain couples TRBV6-2 or TRBV6-3 to TRBJ2-5, with 10 bases that match TRBD2. The better agreement between TRBJ2-1 and the DNA end casts doubt on the J call. Germline V gene lookup returns CDR1 MNHEY and CDR2 SVGEGT. This CDR3 spans 14 amino acids.

CDR3 region: CASSPRAFKNIQYF. DNA of the CDR3: TGTGCCAGCAGCCCTCGGGCGTTCAAAAACATTCAGTACTTC. J is TRBJ2-4 and V is TRBV28; no definite D call. CDR1 and CDR2 from the germline V gene are MDHEN and SYDVKM. V was trimmed by 6 bases and J by 3 bases, leaving 12 bases between them. The CDR3 has 14 amino acids.

The chain combines TRBV20-1 with TRBJ1-5; 8 bases agree with TRBD1. There are 14 residues in the CDR3. Germline V lookup: CDR1 DFQATT, CDR2 SNEGSKA (reference sequence). The J segment lost 6 bases and the V segment lost 3 bases, leaving 7 bases of the junction unmatched. DNA for the CDR3: TGCAGTGCTAGTTCCAGGGGGCGAGGTCAGCCCCAGCATTTT. Its translation is CSASSRGRGQPQHF.

V and J are TRBV18 and TRBJ2-1; D unresolved. Germline CDR1 reads KGHSH; CDR2 reads LQKENI. This CDR3 is built from 16 residues. V gave up 4 bases and J gave up 0 bases, with 13 bases separating them. CDR3 nucleotides: TGTGCCAGCTCACGGAGTGTGCCGAGCTCCTACAATGAGCAGTTCTTC. Translation: CASSRSVPSSYNEQFF.

This clonotype was seen repeatedly, ten times or more. The chain carries TRBV12-3 or TRBV12-4 and TRBJ2-1; D gene unclear. V was trimmed by 2 bases and J by 3 bases, leaving 5 bases between them. The CDR3 is 13 residues long. The CDR3 reads CASSLSRYNEQFF. The CDR3 DNA sequence: TGTGCCAGCAGTTTATCCCGCTACAATGAGCAGTTCTTC.

This clonotype has only a few counts. This chain joins TRBV28 and TRBJ2-5; TRBD1 might be the D (5 bases). The CDR3 spans 15 residues. Between the trimmed V and J ends, which lost 5 bases and 1 base, there was a span of 14 bases. CDR1 is MDHEN, CDR2 SYDVKM, per germline. CDR3: CASSRPLGPQETQYF. CDR3 DNA sequence: TGTGCCAGCAGTCGCCCCCTGGGGCCCCAAGAGACCCAGTACTTC.

The chain is built from TRBV20-1 and TRBJ2-1, with D hard to call. With 5 bases removed from V and 6 bases from J, the gap between germline ends came to 11 bases. The germline gives CDR1 DFQATT, CDR2 SNEGSKA (reference sequence). The CDR3 loop spans 12 amino acids. CDR3 in DNA: TGCAGTGCTGCCTCCTATTTCAATGAGCAGTTCTTC. It translates to CSAASYFNEQFF.

The chain uses TRBV5-1 and TRBJ1-1; unclear D gene. From germline, CDR1 is SGHRS and CDR2 YFSETQ. V dropped 3 bases and J dropped 4 bases, with 13 bases sitting between them. The CDR3 contains 14 residues. CDR3 bases: TGCGCCAGCAGCTCCCATAAAGGCGGCACTGAAGCTTTCTTT. Its protein product is CASSSHKGGTEAFF.

The CDR3 DNA is TGTGCCAGCAGCCCATTACAGGGGCCGCGGACTGAAGCTTTCTTT. Protein product: CASSPLQGPRTEAFF. V gene TRBV5-8 combines with J gene TRBJ1-1, with 7 positions matching TRBD1. Germline V gives CDR1 SGHTS, CDR2 YDEGEE. V trimming: 4 bases; J trimming: 5 bases; junction bases outside the gene matches: 11. The CDR3 runs 15 residues.

This clonotype was detected a few times. The gene calls are TRBV29-1 and TRBJ2-7; D may be TRBD2 (6 bases). Trimming removed 2 bases from V and 0 bases from J, with 14 bases in between. The CDR3 loop spans 15 amino acids. Germline V lookup: CDR1 SQVTM, CDR2 ANQGSEA. This CDR3 is CSVETGGESSYEQYF. CDR3 DNA: TGCAGCGTTGAAACAGGCGGGGAAAGCTCCTACGAGCAGTACTTC.

In this sample, this clonotype turned up a few times. The chain recombines TRBV4-1 with TRBJ1-5; possibly TRBD1 for D (6 bases). This CDR3 spans 14 amino acids. In germline, CDR1 is MGHRA, CDR2 YSYEKL. The V gene lost 6 bases and the J gene lost 6 bases, with 15 bases spanning the gap. The CDR3, as DNA: TGCGCCAGCAGAAAAGAGGGGGGCACTCAGCCCCAGCATTTT. This sequence encodes CASRKEGGTQPQHF.

The chain has TRBV7-2 and TRBJ2-1; unclear D gene. This CDR3 is 17 amino acids long. The V end was cut by 5 bases, the J end by 7 bases, with 24 bases between. Germline V CDR1 and CDR2: SGHTA, FQGNSA. The CDR3 spells CASSPHAGGLVGNEQFF. The CDR3 DNA reads as TGTGCCAGCAGCCCGCACGCAGGTGGATTAGTGGGGAATGAGCAGTTCTTC.

V and J are TRBV6-2 or TRBV6-3 and TRBJ2-3; D gene uncertain. Germline CDR1 and CDR2: MNHEY and SVGEGT. Trimming took off 2 bases at V and 2 bases at J, with 11 bases between the two ends. This CDR3 region has 15 residues. The CDR3 sequence: CASSYRDYDTDTQYF. The CDR3 DNA is TGTGCCAGCAGTTACCGCGATTACGACACAGATACGCAGTATTTT.

This chain connects TRBV29-1 to TRBJ2-7, with 9 bases identical to TRBD1. The J call may be in error: the DNA end matches TRBJ2-5 better. CDR1 and CDR2 from the germline V gene are SQVTM and ANQGSEA. The CDR3 loop spans 13 amino acids. CDR3 in amino acids: CSVEGQGIETQYF. The DNA for the CDR3 is TGCAGCGTTGAGGGACAGGGAATCGAGACCCAGTACTTC.

This clonotype was picked up a small number of times. The V and J genes are TRBV2 and TRBJ1-5, with a possible D match to TRBD1 (5 bases). V was trimmed by 7 bases and J by 11 bases, leaving 18 bases between them. Germline CDR1 and CDR2: SNHLY and FYNNEI. This CDR3 has 13 residues. For the CDR3, the DNA is TGTGCCAGCACCCCCGTGGCGTGGGGGGCCCAGCATTTT. This translates into CASTPVAWGAQHF. Combining the CDR3 with reference TRBV2 and TRBJ1-5 gives the whole variable domain EPEVTQTPSHQVTQMGQEVILRCVPISNHLYFYWYRQILGQKVEFLVSFYNNEISEKSEIFDDQFSVERPDGSNFTLKIRSTKLEDSAMYFCASTPVAWGAQHFGDGTRLSIL.

Only a few counts were recorded for this clonotype. The V call is TRBV6-6, the J call TRBJ1-5; 8 positions agree with TRBD1. V trimming: 5 bases; J trimming: 1 base; junction bases outside the gene matches: 4. Germline V gene sequence: CDR1 MNHNY, CDR2 SVGAGI (reference sequence). This CDR3 is 15 amino acids long. The CDR3 DNA reads as TGTGCCAGCAGTCAGGGGGCGGTCAGCAATCAGCCCCAGCATTTT. Translating it yields CASSQGAVSNQPQHF.

This clonotype has at least ten counts. The CDR3 DNA reads TGCAGCGTTGACGTCCACCAAGAGACCCAGTACTTC. Its protein product is CSVDVHQETQYF. The rearrangement links TRBV29-1 to TRBJ2-5; D is unresolved. From germline, CDR1 is SQVTM and CDR2 ANQGSEA. Trimming took off 3 bases at V and 0 bases at J, with 5 bases between the two ends. This CDR3 spans 12 amino acids.